This TCR beta chain was sequenced in a study of blood T cell repertoires in COVID-19 (TCRdb year 2020). Context from the whole study: Samples from collaborators originated in the United States, Italy and Spain and spanned both the acute and convalescent phases of COVID-19. The material from the prospective study consisted of cDNA or gDNA derived from T cells, B-cell-depleted T cells, or PBMCs. Deeply sampled blood TCRbeta repertoires from subjects exposed to, actively infected with, or recovered from COVID-19 were included in the dataset. A freely available public database, intended as a resource for researchers studying the immune response to SARS-CoV-2, is where the repertoires were released. Samples came from the ongoing ImmuneRACE study (first 160 participants) plus 1,254 subjects from 6 global collaborators. Sample metadata almost always included a de-identified subject ID, COVID-19 status, age in years and sex. Where available, HLA class I and class II types were taken from metadata supplied by the sample provider and were not determined by assay-based typing.

This clone was counted a single time. The specificity of this receptor is unknown. Base qualities are not recorded, but no much larger clone differs from it by a single base. Measured from the cysteine to the phenylalanine, the CDR3 is 12 residues long. Only the CDR3 DNA is retained, 36 bases long and in frame from the first base. According to the germline V gene, CDR1 reads ENHRY and CDR2 reads SYGVKD. Trimming removed 0 bases from V and 6 bases from J, leaving 2 bases between the germline ends. Whole blood was collected in K2EDTA tubes by collaborating institutions according to the institutions' own protocols. For TCRbeta analysis, collaborator samples were shipped as frozen whole blood, as isolated PBMCs, or as DNA extracted from either sample type. What the authors observed across the whole study: The amount of clinical and demographic metadata varied by source and participant and was provided uncurated.

TCRbeta CDR3 regions were amplified from genomic DNA by means of the immunoSEQ Assay, a bias-controlled multiplex PCR. Regarding the original processing steps: Nucleated cell counts per sample were estimated from amplification of reference gene primers within the assay. To quantify the absolute abundance of each unique TCRbeta CDR3 rearrangement, sequence reads were collapsed and filtered. For each sample, productive Simpson clonality was calculated as the square root of Simpson's diversity index over productive rearrangements. TCRdb obtained this table from immuneACCESS and retained in-frame rearrangements with V and J assigned. These tables miss some clones; where compared with another copy, unresolved V genes account for less than half of the shortfall, and the remainder is unexplained. The D gene and trimming were derived from the DNA, and the V and J assignments and clone size from that table. The sample profile shows roughly 150,000 clones; roughly 85% of them were found once. The top ten clonotypes cover less than 6.5% of the sample.

The sequence was obtained from a human donor in a cohort sampled during active COVID-19. The rearrangement joined TRBV10-3 to TRBJ2-2, with the D gene not clear enough to name. The source material was peripheral blood. The nucleotide sequence reads TGTGCCATCAGTGAGTCCTCCGGGGAGCTGTTTTTT. Translated, this is CAISESSGELFF.